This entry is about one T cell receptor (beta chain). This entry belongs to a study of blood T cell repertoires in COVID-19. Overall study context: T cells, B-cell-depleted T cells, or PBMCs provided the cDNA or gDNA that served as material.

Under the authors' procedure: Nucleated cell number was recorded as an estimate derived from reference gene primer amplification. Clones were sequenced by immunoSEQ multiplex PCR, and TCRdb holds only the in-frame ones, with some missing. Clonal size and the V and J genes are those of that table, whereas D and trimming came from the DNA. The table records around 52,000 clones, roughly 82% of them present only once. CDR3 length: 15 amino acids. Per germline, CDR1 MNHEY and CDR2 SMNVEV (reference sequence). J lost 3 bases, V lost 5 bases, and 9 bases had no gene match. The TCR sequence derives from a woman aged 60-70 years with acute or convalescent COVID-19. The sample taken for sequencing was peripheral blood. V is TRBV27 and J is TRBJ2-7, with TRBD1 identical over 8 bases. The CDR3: CASSQGATVIYEQYF. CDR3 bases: TGTGCCAGCAGTCAGGGGGCGACCGTCATCTACGAGCAGTACTTC.